This TCR beta chain emerged from a study of blood T cells in healthy people across ages. Only one count was recorded for this clonotype. Its antigen is not known. The ends lost 4 bases at V and 4 bases at J; junction bases unmatched: 10. Germline V CDR1 and CDR2: SNHLY, FYNNEI. The CDR3 is 15 amino acids. Sample-barcoded 5' priming and a J-beta primer mix drove a second PCR of about 7 to 12 cycles. Via MiXCR, TCRdb re-called the 5' RACE reads, giving one row per CDR3 protein. The sample contains about 540,000 distinct CDR3 sequences, less than 25% of which appear only once. Findings of the study overall: Roughly linear age-related decline in beta diversity appeared, significant by age around 36. CMV infection status of these donors was not known.

These data are also associated with another study on T cells of mothers and their children. That paper adds: Addition of sample barcodes and 2-4 random nucleotides occurred through the M1S primer of the second PCR.

The sample consisted of blood. This sequence originates from a boy between 10 and 17 years old in good health. The chain links TRBV2 to TRBJ2-7; 7 nucleotides match TRBD1. The CDR3 DNA reads TGTGCCAGCAGTGTGTCGTGGACAGGTCCTTACGAGCAGTACTTC. As protein: CASSVSWTGPYEQYF.